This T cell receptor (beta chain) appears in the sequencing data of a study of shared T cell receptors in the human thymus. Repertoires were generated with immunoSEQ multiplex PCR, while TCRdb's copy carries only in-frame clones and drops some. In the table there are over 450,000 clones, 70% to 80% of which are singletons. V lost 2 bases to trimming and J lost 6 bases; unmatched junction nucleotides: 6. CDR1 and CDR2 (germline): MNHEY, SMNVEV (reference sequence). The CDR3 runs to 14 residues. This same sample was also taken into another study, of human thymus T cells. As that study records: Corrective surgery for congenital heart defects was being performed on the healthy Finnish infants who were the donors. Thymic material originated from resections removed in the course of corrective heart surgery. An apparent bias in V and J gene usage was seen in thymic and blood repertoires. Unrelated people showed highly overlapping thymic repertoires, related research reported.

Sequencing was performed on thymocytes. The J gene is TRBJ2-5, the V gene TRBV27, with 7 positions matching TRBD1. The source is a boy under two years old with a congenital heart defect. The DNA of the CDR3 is TGTGCCAGCAGTTTAAGACCCAGGGGGAAGACCCAGTACTTC. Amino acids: CASSLRPRGKTQYF.